Listed below are T cell receptor beta chains from one sample, sequenced in a study of CD8 T cells in ankylosing spondylitis. One entry per CDR3 protein, called by TCRdb with MiXCR from the 5' RACE reads. The top ten clones hold more than 10% of a sample with roughly 120,000 distinct CDR3 sequences, about 6.5% of them seen once. The sequencing input was blood, either unsorted or a sorted T cell fraction (not recorded which). The source of these receptors is a male donor with ankylosing spondylitis or in good health (not recorded which). CDR3s include the opening cysteine and the closing phenylalanine or tryptophan. Each record gives: J gene, V gene, clone size, D gene, CDR3 protein, CDR3 DNA. A D gene is named only where the DNA matches it firmly. Clone size appears in some rows only: once, few, many, or a class for an expanded clone.

j_call: TRBJ2-1
v_call: TRBV7-9
clone_size: -
d_call: -
cdr3_aa: CASSNGHTYNEQFF
cdr3_nt: TGTGCCAGCAGCAACGGACACACTTACAATGAGCAGTTCTTC

j_call: TRBJ1-2
v_call: TRBV30
clone_size: many
d_call: TRBD1
cdr3_aa: CAWSPGQGGYGYTF
cdr3_nt: TGTGCCTGGAGCCCTGGACAGGGAGGGTATGGCTACACCTTC

j_call: TRBJ2-1
v_call: TRBV29-1
clone_size: many
d_call: TRBD2
cdr3_aa: CSAWSLAGGNEQFF
cdr3_nt: TGCAGCGCTTGGTCGCTAGCGGGAGGGAATGAGCAGTTCTTC

j_call: TRBJ1-1
v_call: TRBV5-1
clone_size: many
d_call: -
cdr3_aa: CASSGTGTGRIAFF
cdr3_nt: TGCGCCAGCAGCGGAACCGGGACGGGTAGGATCGCTTTCTTT

j_call: TRBJ1-4
v_call: TRBV20-1
clone_size: many
d_call: TRBD1
cdr3_aa: CSAKATGAPNEKLFF
cdr3_nt: TGCAGTGCTAAAGCTACAGGGGCCCCTAATGAAAAACTGTTTTTT

j_call: TRBJ2-2
v_call: TRBV5-4
clone_size: many
d_call: -
cdr3_aa: CASSLGSGYTGELFF
cdr3_nt: TGTGCCAGCAGCTTGGGGAGCGGTTACACCGGGGAGCTGTTTTTT

j_call: TRBJ2-2
v_call: TRBV6-1
clone_size: few
d_call: -
cdr3_aa: CASTDPGGRNTGELFF
cdr3_nt: TGTGCCAGCACCGACCCTGGGGGACGGAACACCGGGGAGCTGTTTTTT

j_call: TRBJ2-7
v_call: TRBV28
clone_size: many
d_call: -
cdr3_aa: CASSARVPGTYEQYF
cdr3_nt: TGTGCCAGCAGTGCCCGGGTCCCGGGGACCTACGAGCAGTACTTC

j_call: TRBJ2-1
v_call: TRBV3-1
clone_size: many
d_call: TRBD2
cdr3_aa: CASSQGGGSYNEQFF
cdr3_nt: TGTGCCAGCAGCCAAGGCGGGGGATCCTACAATGAGCAGTTCTTC

j_call: TRBJ2-7
v_call: TRBV9
clone_size: many
d_call: -
cdr3_aa: CASSVDGSYEQYF
cdr3_nt: TGTGCCAGCAGCGTCGACGGGTCCTACGAGCAGTACTTC

j_call: TRBJ2-1
v_call: TRBV20-1
clone_size: many
d_call: -
cdr3_aa: CSATPTATSYNEQFF
cdr3_nt: TGCAGTGCGACCCCAACTGCTACCTCCTACAATGAGCAGTTCTTC

j_call: TRBJ2-7
v_call: TRBV12-3/TRBV12-4
clone_size: many
d_call: -
cdr3_aa: CASRDYREPYEQYF
cdr3_nt: TGTGCCAGCAGAGACTACAGGGAACCCTACGAGCAGTACTTC

j_call: TRBJ1-5
v_call: TRBV10-3
clone_size: many
d_call: -
cdr3_aa: CAIRQGGGNQPQHF
cdr3_nt: TGTGCCATCAGACAGGGTGGAGGCAATCAGCCCCAGCATTTT

j_call: TRBJ1-1
v_call: TRBV5-1
clone_size: many
d_call: TRBD1
cdr3_aa: CASSLRGQGYTEAFF
cdr3_nt: TGCGCCAGCAGCTTGCGGGGACAGGGTTACACTGAAGCTTTCTTT

j_call: TRBJ1-5
v_call: TRBV5-5
clone_size: -
d_call: -
cdr3_aa: CASSLQEGQPQHF
cdr3_nt: TGTGCCAGCAGCTTACAGGAAGGGCAGCCCCAGCATTTT

j_call: TRBJ2-2
v_call: TRBV5-1
clone_size: many
d_call: -
cdr3_aa: CASSFAQGNTGELFF
cdr3_nt: TGCGCCAGCAGCTTCGCACAGGGTAACACCGGGGAGCTGTTTTTT

j_call: TRBJ2-7
v_call: TRBV7-2
clone_size: many
d_call: -
cdr3_aa: CASSPSRDFYEQYF
cdr3_nt: TGTGCCAGCAGCCCGTCCCGGGACTTTTACGAGCAGTACTTC

j_call: TRBJ1-2
v_call: TRBV5-4
clone_size: many
d_call: -
cdr3_aa: CASSIDRFGYGYTF
cdr3_nt: TGTGCCAGCAGCATTGACAGGTTCGGCTATGGCTACACCTTC

j_call: TRBJ2-5
v_call: TRBV5-1
clone_size: many
d_call: TRBD2
cdr3_aa: CASHEKTSGGETQYF
cdr3_nt: TGCGCCAGCCACGAAAAGACTAGCGGGGGTGAGACCCAGTACTTC

j_call: TRBJ1-1
v_call: TRBV16
clone_size: many
d_call: -
cdr3_aa: CASSQSGQGTEAFF
cdr3_nt: TGTGCCAGCAGCCAATCCGGCCAAGGCACTGAAGCTTTCTTT

j_call: TRBJ2-3
v_call: TRBV12-3/TRBV12-4
clone_size: many
d_call: -
cdr3_aa: CASSHGFTDTQYF
cdr3_nt: TGTGCCAGCAGCCATGGGTTCACAGATACGCAGTATTTT

j_call: TRBJ2-1
v_call: TRBV5-6
clone_size: many
d_call: -
cdr3_aa: CASSLALAVTYNEQFF
cdr3_nt: TGTGCCAGCAGCCTCGCGTTAGCGGTAACCTACAATGAGCAGTTCTTC

j_call: TRBJ2-2
v_call: TRBV5-1
clone_size: -
d_call: -
cdr3_aa: CASSLTGWTGKLFF
cdr3_nt: TGCGCCAGCAGCTTGACAGGGTGGACCGGGAAGCTGTTTTTT

j_call: TRBJ2-1
v_call: TRBV11-2
clone_size: many
d_call: -
cdr3_aa: CASSLSPSGNEQFF
cdr3_nt: TGTGCCAGCAGCTTATCGCCTTCGGGCAATGAGCAGTTCTTC

j_call: TRBJ2-1
v_call: TRBV29-1
clone_size: many
d_call: -
cdr3_aa: CSGDPGDPYNEQFF
cdr3_nt: TGCAGCGGAGACCCAGGCGATCCCTACAATGAGCAGTTCTTC

j_call: TRBJ2-7
v_call: TRBV29-1
clone_size: many
d_call: -
cdr3_aa: CSVVPETYEQYF
cdr3_nt: TGCAGCGTTGTCCCAGAAACCTACGAGCAGTACTTC

j_call: TRBJ2-3
v_call: TRBV20-1
clone_size: once
d_call: TRBD2
cdr3_aa: CSASVTSGGSDTQYF
cdr3_nt: TGCAGTGCTAGTGTGACTAGCGGCGGCTCAGATACGCAGTATTTT

j_call: TRBJ2-2
v_call: TRBV5-1
clone_size: many
d_call: TRBD1
cdr3_aa: CASSITAGGQGNTGELFF
cdr3_nt: TGCGCCAGCAGCATTACCGCCGGGGGACAGGGGAACACCGGGGAGCTGTTTTTT

j_call: TRBJ1-2
v_call: TRBV27
clone_size: many
d_call: TRBD1
cdr3_aa: CASSFGTGAGYTF
cdr3_nt: TGTGCCAGCAGTTTTGGAACAGGGGCTGGCTACACCTTC

j_call: TRBJ2-7
v_call: TRBV7-9
clone_size: many
d_call: -
cdr3_aa: CASSFQYEQYF
cdr3_nt: TGTGCCAGCAGCTTTCAGTACGAGCAGTACTTC

j_call: TRBJ2-4
v_call: TRBV7-8
clone_size: many
d_call: TRBD1
cdr3_aa: CASSLARDRERKLNIQYF
cdr3_nt: TGTGCCAGCAGCTTAGCTAGGGACAGGGAGAGGAAACTAAACATTCAGTACTTC

j_call: TRBJ2-2
v_call: TRBV10-2
clone_size: -
d_call: -
cdr3_aa: CASSEDRRPNTGELFF
cdr3_nt: TGCGCCAGCAGTGAGGATCGGCGGCCGAACACCGGGGAGCTGTTTTTT

j_call: TRBJ2-7
v_call: TRBV20-1
clone_size: many
d_call: -
cdr3_aa: CSARDRFTPYEQYF
cdr3_nt: TGCAGTGCTAGAGATCGCTTCACCCCCTACGAGCAGTACTTC

j_call: TRBJ2-1
v_call: TRBV11-2
clone_size: many
d_call: TRBD2
cdr3_aa: CASSPALAGGRNEQFF
cdr3_nt: TGTGCCAGCAGCCCCGCCCTAGCGGGAGGGCGCAATGAGCAGTTCTTC

j_call: TRBJ2-5
v_call: TRBV11-2
clone_size: many
d_call: TRBD1
cdr3_aa: CASSLGTGASETQYF
cdr3_nt: TGTGCCAGCAGCTTAGGCACAGGGGCGTCGGAGACCCAGTACTTC

j_call: TRBJ2-2
v_call: TRBV7-9
clone_size: many
d_call: -
cdr3_aa: CAIGGANTGELFF
cdr3_nt: TGTGCTATAGGAGGTGCGAACACCGGGGAGCTGTTTTTT

j_call: TRBJ2-7
v_call: TRBV29-1
clone_size: many
d_call: TRBD1
cdr3_aa: CSARRGTDSSYEQYF
cdr3_nt: TGCAGCGCCAGAAGGGGGACAGATAGCTCCTACGAGCAGTACTTC

j_call: TRBJ2-7
v_call: TRBV2
clone_size: many
d_call: TRBD1
cdr3_aa: CASSGQGPPYEQYF
cdr3_nt: TGTGCCAGCAGTGGACAGGGGCCACCCTACGAGCAGTACTTC

j_call: TRBJ1-2
v_call: TRBV6-5
clone_size: many
d_call: -
cdr3_aa: CASSYSHWGSRTPNYGYTF
cdr3_nt: TGTGCCAGCAGTTACTCGCATTGGGGGAGCCGGACTCCTAACTATGGCTACACCTTC

j_call: TRBJ1-1
v_call: TRBV12-3/TRBV12-4
clone_size: many
d_call: -
cdr3_aa: CASSKTGNTEAFF
cdr3_nt: TGTGCCAGCAGTAAAACAGGGAACACTGAAGCTTTCTTT

j_call: TRBJ2-5
v_call: TRBV5-1
clone_size: many
d_call: TRBD2
cdr3_aa: CASSLASVAGPQETQYF
cdr3_nt: TGCGCCAGCAGCTTGGCCTCAGTAGCGGGGCCCCAAGAGACCCAGTACTTC

j_call: TRBJ2-2
v_call: TRBV7-6
clone_size: -
d_call: -
cdr3_aa: CASSLFRRTNTGELFF
cdr3_nt: TGTGCCAGCAGCTTATTCAGACGAACGAACACCGGGGAGCTGTTTTTT